These 24 T cell receptor beta chains came from one sample sequenced in a study of CD8+ T cells in alopecia areata (dated by TCRdb to the late 2010s). Read against the paper, the sample's time point label means: less than 25 weeks on oral tofacitinib. The label giving this sample's treatment or condition can be read as: oral pan-JAK inhibitor, 5-10 mg twice daily. The receptor library was made with the immunoSEQ multiplex PCR assay. For TCR sequencing, RNA was extracted from every sample and reverse transcribed into cDNA to serve as template. TCRdb stores this immuneACCESS table with in-frame sequences only. Part of the clones is absent; in the studies checked, under half of the shortfall reflects unresolved V genes, and no reason is known for the rest. Recorded for this sample are some 200,000 clones; 58% of them occurred a single time. Roughly 5% of the sample goes to the ten largest clones. This specimen was CD4+ T cells sorted from blood, taken at week 24, from a patient treated with tofacitinib. These receptors were obtained from a human donor with alopecia areata.

The chain is built from TRBV7-2 and TRBJ2-1; the match to TRBD2 covers 10 bases. Germline loops: CDR1 SGHTA, CDR2 FQGNSA. The CDR3 sequence is 17 residues long. The V gene end was trimmed by 3 bases and the J gene end by 5 bases; junction bases not matched to a gene: 10. In DNA, the CDR3 is TGTGCCAGCAGCTTCCCAGCGGGGGGGAGCATCGACAATGAGCAGTTCTTC. Amino acid sequence: CASSFPAGGSIDNEQFF.

The gene calls are TRBV4-1 and TRBJ2-5, with no clear D. V lost 0 bases to trimming and J lost 0 bases, with 8 bases between them. CDR1 and CDR2 from the germline V gene are MGHRA and YSYEKL. The CDR3 totals 15 residues. The CDR3 DNA reads as TGCGCCAGCAGCCAAGATGGAACTAACCAAGAGACCCAGTACTTC. Encoded protein: CASSQDGTNQETQYF.

The chain couples TRBV25-1 to TRBJ2-7, with TRBD1 identical over 7 bases. Germline V gene sequence: CDR1 MGHDK, CDR2 SYGVNS. With V trimmed by 4 bases and J by 5 bases, 2 bases remained unmatched. The length of the CDR3 is 12 residues. The CDR3 nucleotides read TGTGCCAGCAGTGCGACAGGGCACGAGCAGTACTTC. Its protein product is CASSATGHEQYF.

This chain uses TRBV6-5 with TRBJ2-2; TRBD1 matches at 9 bases. The ends lost 5 bases at V and 1 base at J; junction bases unmatched: 2. The CDR3 runs 15 residues. The germline gives CDR1 MNHEY, CDR2 SVGAGI. CDR3 sequence: CASSKDRGNTGELFF. The CDR3 bases are TGTGCCAGCAGTAAGGACAGGGGGAACACCGGGGAGCTGTTTTTT.

In this sample, this clone turned up a few times. The gene calls are TRBV4-3 and TRBJ2-7, with 8 bases matching TRBD2. The CDR3 covers 15 residues. Germline CDR1 and CDR2: LGHNA and YSLEER. V shed 4 bases and J 0 bases; nucleotides not matched to a gene: 5. CDR3 residues: CASSLQRGSSYEQYF. CDR3 nucleotide sequence: TGCGCCAGCAGCCTCCAGCGGGGGTCCTCCTACGAGCAGTACTTC.

This clone was seen more than once but under ten times. This chain connects TRBV7-9 to TRBJ1-5; 7 positions agree with TRBD1. The CDR3 sequence is 16 residues long. V lost 1 base to trimming and J lost 8 bases; unmatched junction nucleotides: 11. CDR1 SEHNR and CDR2 FQNEAQ come from the germline V gene (reference sequence). The CDR3 spells CASSLGRSSGGEPQHF. The CDR3 DNA is TGTGCCAGCAGCTTAGGGCGTTCGTCAGGGGGAGAGCCCCAGCATTTT.

This clone appeared a few times. The chain links TRBV7-2 to TRBJ2-7; D is undetermined. The CDR3 has 13 amino acids. CDR1 is SGHTA and CDR2 is FQGNSA in the germline V gene. V shed 3 bases and J shed 7 bases, with 13 bases lying between them. This CDR3 reads CASSFETAREQYF. As DNA, the CDR3 is TGTGCCAGCAGCTTTGAGACTGCGCGGGAGCAGTACTTC.

This clone has only a few counts. The J gene is TRBJ2-1, the V gene TRBV7-3; the match to TRBD2 covers 9 bases. The CDR3 extends over 15 amino acids. Germline V lookup: CDR1 SGHTA, CDR2 FQGTGA. Germline trimming cut 2 bases from V and 7 bases from J; bases unmatched to any gene: 6. The DNA for the CDR3 is TGTGCCAGCAGCTTAGGCGGGAGGGCCGTGAATGAGCAGTTCTTC. Its translation is CASSLGGRAVNEQFF.

The chain recombines TRBV29-1 with TRBJ2-5, with D perhaps matching TRBD2 (5 bases). V was clipped by 3 bases and J by 2 bases, with 10 bases between them. CDR1 SQVTM and CDR2 ANQGSEA come from the germline V gene. The CDR3 is 13 residues long. This CDR3 reads CSVDRTPQETQYF. The CDR3 bases are TGCAGCGTTGATAGGACTCCTCAAGAGACCCAGTACTTC.

The chain recombines TRBV7-7 with TRBJ2-5; D unresolved. Germline-derived CDR1 and CDR2 are SSHAT and FNYEAQ (reference sequence). The CDR3 contains 15 residues. Deletions cut 5 bases from V and 2 bases from J, with 15 bases between. CDR3 amino acids: CASSPSRRIQETQYF. The CDR3 DNA follows: TGTGCCAGCAGCCCCTCCAGACGGATACAAGAGACCCAGTACTTC.

This clone has just one count. The V gene is TRBV28, the J gene TRBJ2-3, with 9 nucleotides matching TRBD2. This CDR3 is built from 15 residues. Germline V gene lookup returns CDR1 MDHEN and CDR2 SYDVKM. Losses at the gene ends were 7 bases for V and 1 base for J; bases not matched to a gene: 6. CDR3 in amino acids: CASIAGVGGTDTQYF. CDR3 DNA: TGTGCCAGCATAGCGGGAGTGGGCGGCACAGATACGCAGTATTTT.

This chain connects TRBV9 to TRBJ2-3, with D tentatively TRBD1 or TRBD2 (6 bases each). CDR1 is SGDLS and CDR2 is YYNGEE in the germline V gene. Trimming took 4 bases from V and 5 from J, leaving 17 bases between them. The CDR3 loop spans 15 amino acids. The CDR3: CASSPRRGTRDTQYF. CDR3 nucleotides: TGTGCCAGCAGCCCGAGGAGGGGGACAAGAGATACGCAGTATTTT.

The gene calls are TRBV11-2 and TRBJ2-2; D is possibly TRBD1 (6 bases). With 5 bases removed from V and 0 bases from J, the gap between germline ends came to 10 bases. The CDR3 is 15 amino acids. CDR1 and CDR2 (germline): SGHAT, FQNNGV. CDR3 DNA sequence: TGTGCCAGCAGCGCCACAGGGCCGAACACCGGGGAGCTGTTTTTT. This sequence encodes CASSATGPNTGELFF.

This rearrangement joins TRBV30 to TRBJ2-1; no clear D gene. The CDR3 length is 12 residues. CDR1 is GTSNPN, CDR2 SVGIG, per germline (reference sequence). Trimming took off 2 bases at V and 6 bases at J, with 8 bases between the two ends. The CDR3 DNA follows: TGTGCCTGGAGTCCCCCAAGCAATGAGCAGTTCTTC. Protein product: CAWSPPSNEQFF.

This clone was counted a few times. This chain links TRBV29-1 with TRBJ2-7; unclear D gene. In germline, CDR1 is SQVTM, CDR2 ANQGSEA. The CDR3 contains 14 residues. V gave up 3 bases and J gave up 6 bases, with 18 bases separating them. CDR3 loop: CSVEGGSMVSEQYF. In DNA, the CDR3 is TGCAGCGTTGAGGGTGGGTCTATGGTCTCCGAGCAGTACTTC.

The gene calls are TRBV18 and TRBJ1-5; 10 bases align to TRBD1. The CDR3 is 16 amino acids. CDR1 and CDR2 (germline): KGHSH, LQKENI. V shed 2 bases, J shed 5 bases, and the junction held 6 bases outside the gene matches. The CDR3 nucleotides read TGTGCCAGCTCACCAGCCGGGACAGGGGTTTATCAGCCCCAGCATTTT. This translates into CASSPAGTGVYQPQHF.

This clone was observed a few times. V is TRBV29-1 and J is TRBJ2-1; D remains unclear. Looked up from germline, CDR1 is SQVTM and CDR2 is ANQGSEA. Trimming left V 5 bases short and J 6 bases short, with 14 bases between. The CDR3 consists of 13 residues. CDR3 DNA sequence: TGCAGCGTTTTTTTAAGGCTGGGCAATGAGCAGTTCTTC. It yields the protein CSVFLRLGNEQFF.

The gene calls are TRBV4-1 and TRBJ2-1, with 7 bases aligning to TRBD2. Losses at the gene ends were 6 bases for V and 6 bases for J; bases not matched to a gene: 11. Germline CDR1 reads MGHRA; CDR2 reads YSYEKL. The CDR3 is 15 residues long. The CDR3 here is CASSLVSGAINEQFF. CDR3 coding DNA: TGCGCCAGCAGTCTAGTCAGCGGGGCCATCAATGAGCAGTTCTTC.

This clone was picked up a small number of times. The J gene is TRBJ1-1, the V gene TRBV19; D is ambiguous. CDR3 length: 17 residues. Germline V gene sequence: CDR1 LNHDA, CDR2 SQIVND (reference sequence). Between the trimmed V and J ends, which lost 1 base and 0 bases, there was a span of 15 bases. The CDR3 region has the DNA TGTGCCAGTAGTATAGCAGCCAGGCCCACCATGAACACTGAAGCTTTCTTT. Translated, it gives CASSIAARPTMNTEAFF.

The V call is TRBV7-9, the J call TRBJ2-2; 7 nucleotides match TRBD2. J gave up 1 base and V 2 bases, and 1 base lay outside the gene matches. CDR1 is SEHNR, CDR2 FQNEAQ, per germline (reference sequence). This CDR3 has 15 residues. The CDR3: CASSLLAVNTGELFF. The CDR3 bases are TGTGCCAGCAGCTTACTAGCGGTGAACACCGGGGAGCTGTTTTTT.

The rearrangement joins TRBV5-4 to TRBJ1-2; TRBD1 is a possible D gene (5 bases). This CDR3 is built from 13 residues. Germline values: CDR1 SGHNT, CDR2 YYREEE (reference sequence). V lost 0 bases to trimming and J lost 3 bases, with 6 bases between them. CDR3 DNA sequence: TGTGCCAGCAGCTTGGGGGGCGACTATGGCTACACCTTC. Its protein is CASSLGGDYGYTF.

As regards this clone: Distinct nucleotide sequences in the sample also encode this CDR3. The chain joins TRBV30 to TRBJ1-5, with D hard to call. Trimming cost V 1 base and J 0 bases, with 4 bases left between them. The CDR3 loop spans 13 amino acids. Germline CDR1 and CDR2: GTSNPN and SVGIG (reference sequence). Here the CDR3 reads CAWSAGSNQPQHF. Here the CDR3 DNA reads TGTGCCTGGAGTGCGGGTAGCAATCAGCCCCAGCATTTT.

This sequence joins TRBV7-9 and TRBJ2-5; TRBD1 aligns across 8 bases. Trimming cost V 3 bases and J 4 bases; bases outside gene matches: 4. Germline V gene data show CDR1 as SEHNR and CDR2 as FQNEAQ (reference sequence). The CDR3 totals 14 residues. CDR3 DNA sequence: TGTGCCAGCAGCTTCGACAGGGGTTCAGAGACCCAGTACTTC. It yields the protein CASSFDRGSETQYF.

The V and J genes are TRBV28 and TRBJ2-1; 11 nucleotides align to TRBD2. The V segment lost 5 bases and the J segment 6 bases; nucleotides outside the gene matches: 12. Germline assignment: CDR1 MDHEN and CDR2 SYDVKM. The CDR3 is made up of 17 amino acids. CDR3 sequence (DNA): TGTGCCAGCAGTGGGACTAGCGGACCGAAACGGGGCAATGAGCAGTTCTTC. It specifies CASSGTSGPKRGNEQFF.